The 8 T cell receptor beta chains listed next were all sequenced from one sample in a study of response to subunit inactivated influenza vaccine (dated by TCRdb to between 2018 and 2020). The method behind the library was RT-PCR. The sample was run on an Illumina HiSeq 2500. Using fastp trimming at Q25 and MiXCR clonotype assembly, TCRdb reanalyzed the public sequencing data and kept in-frame beta chains. Identical CDR3 proteins give one entry, which carries the most common genes and DNA. Here the sample has fewer than 550,000 distinct CDR3 sequences; roughly 25% occur a single time. The ten largest clones add up to 1.9% of the sample. The input for sequencing was CD4+ T cells sorted from PBMCs, taken roughly 5 days after vaccination. These receptors all come from a man aged 45 to 65 who received an inactivated influenza vaccine. Donor details come from another sample of the same person, matched by shared clones.

This clonotype was counted a few times. The CDR3 DNA reads TGTGCCAGCAGCCCCTACGCGGAGGGCCGGCGCGAGCAGTACTTC. This codes for CASSPYAEGRREQYF. The rearrangement links TRBV7-2 to TRBJ2-7; D may be TRBD2 (6 bases). The CDR3 has 15 residues. The ends were cut back, 5 bases at V and 6 bases at J, with 20 bases in the middle. Germline CDR1 SGHTA, CDR2 FQGNSA. Together with reference TRBV7-2 and TRBJ2-7, the CDR3 gives the full variable domain: GAGVSQSPSNKVTEKGKDVELRCDPISGHTALYWYRQSLGQGLEFLIYFQGNSAPDKSGLPSDRFSAERTGGSVSTLTIQRTQQEDSAVYLCASSPYAEGRREQYFGPGTRLTVT.

This chain connects TRBV30 to TRBJ2-2; unclear D gene. Germline V gives CDR1 GTSNPN, CDR2 SVGIG (reference sequence). This CDR3 contains 13 residues. The V gene lost 3 bases and the J gene lost 0 bases, with 5 bases spanning the gap. CDR3 DNA sequence: TGTGCCTGGAGACGAGCGAACACCGGGGAGCTGTTTTTT. This translates into CAWRRANTGELFF.

The rearrangement links TRBV7-2 to TRBJ2-2; 8 nucleotides align to TRBD1. The CDR3 has 14 residues. Germline values: CDR1 SGHTA, CDR2 FQGNSA. Trimming removed 3 bases from V and 4 bases from J; junction bases left unmatched: 1. The CDR3 sequence: CASSFTGGTGELFF. The CDR3 DNA sequence: TGTGCCAGCAGCTTTACAGGGGGCACCGGGGAGCTGTTTTTT.

In its sample, this clonotype was seen a few times. V and J are TRBV7-2 and TRBJ2-3, with 9 bases that match TRBD2. Germline CDR1 SGHTA, CDR2 FQGNSA. The CDR3 sequence is 15 residues long. Trimming cost V 8 bases and J 3 bases; bases outside gene matches: 9. CDR3 in DNA: TGTGCCAGCCAAGCTGCGGGGGGGTGGACAGATACGCAGTATTTT. Amino acid sequence: CASQAAGGWTDTQYF.

The chain combines TRBV6-1 with TRBJ2-7, with 7 positions matching TRBD1. Germline assignment: CDR1 MNHNS and CDR2 SASEGT. The ends lost 7 bases at V and 2 bases at J; junction bases unmatched: 8. The CDR3 runs 14 residues. CDR3 loop: CASNEQGSPYEQYF. The DNA for the CDR3 is TGTGCCAGCAACGAACAGGGGAGCCCCTACGAGCAGTACTTC.

The chain combines TRBV29-1 with TRBJ1-3; D not resolved. The V gene's germline CDR1 is SQVTM and CDR2 ANQGSEA. The V end lost 3 bases, the J end lost 5 bases, and 11 bases lay between the germline ends. This CDR3 has 13 amino acids. The CDR3 nucleotides read TGCAGCGTTGAGGAGGGTCCTAGAAACACCATATATTTT. It encodes CSVEEGPRNTIYF. Full variable domain (remainder filled in from reference TRBV29-1 and TRBJ1-3): SAVISQKPSRDICQRGTSLTIQCQVDSQVTMMFWYRQQPGQSLTLIATANQGSEATYESGFVIDKFPISRPNLTFSTLTVSNMSPEDSSIYLCSVEEGPRNTIYFGEGSWLTVV.

This chain uses TRBV5-1 with TRBJ2-7, with 10 bases identical to TRBD1. The germline gives CDR1 SGHRS, CDR2 YFSETQ. This CDR3 spans 14 amino acids. Unmatched junction bases numbered 5, after V lost 2 bases and J lost 6 bases. The CDR3 region is CASSFGQGVGEQYF. CDR3 sequence (DNA): TGCGCCAGCAGCTTCGGACAGGGGGTGGGCGAGCAGTACTTC.

The chain joins TRBV27 to TRBJ2-5, with 10 bases identical to TRBD2. This CDR3 comprises 16 residues. V shed 4 bases and J 3 bases; nucleotides not matched to a gene: 8. CDR1 is MNHEY and CDR2 is SMNVEV in the germline V gene (reference sequence). DNA of the CDR3: TGTGCCAGCAGTTCCTACTCTAGCGGGGGAGAAGAGACCCAGTACTTC. Encoded protein: CASSSYSSGGEETQYF.